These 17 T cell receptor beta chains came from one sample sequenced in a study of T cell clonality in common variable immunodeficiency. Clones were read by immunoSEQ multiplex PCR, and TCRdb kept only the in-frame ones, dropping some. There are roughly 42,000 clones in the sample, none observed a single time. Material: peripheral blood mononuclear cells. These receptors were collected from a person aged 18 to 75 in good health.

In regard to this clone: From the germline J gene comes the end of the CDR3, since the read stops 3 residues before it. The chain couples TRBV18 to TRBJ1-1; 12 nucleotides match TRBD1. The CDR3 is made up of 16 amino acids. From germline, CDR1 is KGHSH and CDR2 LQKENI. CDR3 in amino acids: CASSLPGQGAVYGAFF. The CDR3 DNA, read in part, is TGTGCCAGCTCTCTACCGGGACAGGGGGCCGTCTATGGC.

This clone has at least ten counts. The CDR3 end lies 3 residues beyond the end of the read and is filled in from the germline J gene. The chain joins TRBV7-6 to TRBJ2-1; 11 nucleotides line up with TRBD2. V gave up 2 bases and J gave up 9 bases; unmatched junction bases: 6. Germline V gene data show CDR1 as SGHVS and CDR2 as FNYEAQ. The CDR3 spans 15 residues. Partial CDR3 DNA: TGTGCCAGCAGCTTATTAGCGGGGGGGCTTGGTGAG. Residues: CASSLLAGGLGE. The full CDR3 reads CASSLLAGGLGEQFF. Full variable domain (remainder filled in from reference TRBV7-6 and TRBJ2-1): GAGVSQSPRYKVTKRGQDVALRCDPISGHVSLYWYRQALGQGPEFLTYFNYEAQQDKSGLPNDRFSAERPEGSISTLTIQRTEQRDSAMYRCASSLLAGGLGEQFFGPGTRLTVL.

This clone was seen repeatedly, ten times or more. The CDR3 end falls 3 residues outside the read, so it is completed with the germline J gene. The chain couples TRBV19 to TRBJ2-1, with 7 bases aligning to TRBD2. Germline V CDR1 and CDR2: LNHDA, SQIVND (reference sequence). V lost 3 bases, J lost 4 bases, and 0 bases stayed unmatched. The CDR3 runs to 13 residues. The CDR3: CASSMGLYNEQFF. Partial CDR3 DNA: TGTGCCAGTAGTATGGGACTATACAATGAG. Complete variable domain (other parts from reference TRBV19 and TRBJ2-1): DGGITQSPKYLFRKEGQNVTLSCEQNLNHDAMYWYRQDPGQGLRLIYYSQIVNDFQKGDIAEGYSVSREKKESFPLTVTSAQKNPTAFYLCASSMGLYNEQFFGPGTRLTVL.

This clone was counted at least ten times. CDR3 region: CASSSTPSGEQFF. The CDR3 bases that were read are TGTGCCAGCAGCTCCACCCCTAGCGGTGAG. The V and J genes are TRBV11-3 and TRBJ2-1; 7 bases align to TRBD2. The DNA ends 3 residues before the CDR3 does, and the rest of the CDR3 is filled in from the germline J gene. CDR1 and CDR2 from the germline V gene are SGHNT and YENEEA. V shed 4 bases, J shed 9 bases, and the junction held 6 bases outside the gene matches. The CDR3 runs to 13 residues.

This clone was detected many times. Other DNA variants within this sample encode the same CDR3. CDR3 region: CASTSGLSIRTHSYEQYF. CDR3 DNA, as far as it was read: TGCGCCAGCACCTCGGGACTATCGATTCGGACCCACTCCTACGAG. The rearrangement joins TRBV5-1 to TRBJ2-7; TRBD2 matches 7 bases. The read stops 3 residues short of the end of the CDR3; the missing end is completed from the germline J gene. The CDR3 sequence is 18 residues long. Trimming removed 6 bases from V and 0 bases from J; junction bases left unmatched: 18. Germline CDR1 SGHRS, CDR2 YFSETQ.

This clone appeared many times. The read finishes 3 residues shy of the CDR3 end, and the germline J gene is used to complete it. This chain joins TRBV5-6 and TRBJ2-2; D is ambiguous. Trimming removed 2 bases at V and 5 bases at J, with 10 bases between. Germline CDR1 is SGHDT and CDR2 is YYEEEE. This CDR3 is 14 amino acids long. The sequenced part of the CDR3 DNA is TGTGCCAGCAGCTTTAGGGTAAATACCGGGGAG. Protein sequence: CASSFRVNTGE. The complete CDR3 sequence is CASSFRVNTGELFF. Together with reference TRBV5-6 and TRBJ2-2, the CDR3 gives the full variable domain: DAGVTQSPTHLIKTRGQQVTLRCSPKSGHDTVSWYQQALGQGPQFIFQYYEEEERQRGNFPDRFSGHQFPNYSSELNVNALLLGDSALYLCASSFRVNTGELFFGEGSRLTVL.

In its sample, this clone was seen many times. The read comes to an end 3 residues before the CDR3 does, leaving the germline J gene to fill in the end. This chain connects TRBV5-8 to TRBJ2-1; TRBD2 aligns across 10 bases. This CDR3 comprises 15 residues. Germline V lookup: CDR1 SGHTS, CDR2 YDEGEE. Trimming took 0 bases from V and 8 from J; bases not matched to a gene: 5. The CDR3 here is CASSLVPSGSYEQFF. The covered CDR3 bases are TGTGCCAGCAGCTTGGTTCCTAGCGGGAGCTATGAG.

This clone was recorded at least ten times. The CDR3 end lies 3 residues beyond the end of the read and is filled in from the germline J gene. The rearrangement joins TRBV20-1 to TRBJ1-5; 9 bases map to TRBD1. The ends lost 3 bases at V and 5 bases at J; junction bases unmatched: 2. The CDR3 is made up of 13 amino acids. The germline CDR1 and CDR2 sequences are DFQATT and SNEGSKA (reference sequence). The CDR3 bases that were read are TGCAGTGCTAGTCGGACAGGGGATCAGCCC. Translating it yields CSASRTGDQP. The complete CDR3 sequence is CSASRTGDQPQHF.

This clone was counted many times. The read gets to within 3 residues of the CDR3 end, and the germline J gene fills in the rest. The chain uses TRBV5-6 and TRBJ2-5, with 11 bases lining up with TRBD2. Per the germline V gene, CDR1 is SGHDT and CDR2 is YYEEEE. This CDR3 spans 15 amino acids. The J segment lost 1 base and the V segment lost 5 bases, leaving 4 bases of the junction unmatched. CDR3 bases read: TGTGCCAGCAGGACTAGCGGGGCGAGCCAAGAGACC. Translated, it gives CASRTSGASQET. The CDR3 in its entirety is CASRTSGASQETQYF.

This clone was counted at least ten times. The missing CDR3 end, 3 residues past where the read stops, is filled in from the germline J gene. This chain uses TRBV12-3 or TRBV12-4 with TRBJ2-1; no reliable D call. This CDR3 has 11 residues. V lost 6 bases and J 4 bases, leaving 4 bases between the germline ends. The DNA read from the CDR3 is TGTGCCAGCAGCCAGTACAATGAG. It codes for CASSQYNE. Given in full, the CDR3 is CASSQYNEQFF.

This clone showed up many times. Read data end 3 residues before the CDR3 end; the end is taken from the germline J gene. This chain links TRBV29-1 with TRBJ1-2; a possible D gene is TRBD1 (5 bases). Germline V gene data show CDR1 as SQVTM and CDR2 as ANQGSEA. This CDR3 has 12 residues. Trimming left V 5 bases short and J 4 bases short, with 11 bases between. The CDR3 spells CSVPQGGYGYTF. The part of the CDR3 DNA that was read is TGCAGCGTTCCCCAGGGTGGCTATGGC.

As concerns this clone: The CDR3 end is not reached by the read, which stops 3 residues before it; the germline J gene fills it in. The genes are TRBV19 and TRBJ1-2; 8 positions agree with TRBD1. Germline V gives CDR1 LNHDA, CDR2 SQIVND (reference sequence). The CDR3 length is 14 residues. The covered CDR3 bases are TGTGCCAGTAAGGACAGGGACGTCACAGATACC. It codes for CASKDRDVTDT. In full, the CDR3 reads CASKDRDVTDTYTF.

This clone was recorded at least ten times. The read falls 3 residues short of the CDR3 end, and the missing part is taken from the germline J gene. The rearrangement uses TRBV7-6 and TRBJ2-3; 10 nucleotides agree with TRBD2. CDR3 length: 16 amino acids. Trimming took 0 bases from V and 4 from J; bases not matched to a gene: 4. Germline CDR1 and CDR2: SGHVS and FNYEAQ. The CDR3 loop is CASSLASGRAPDTQYF. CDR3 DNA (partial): TGTGCCAGCAGCTTAGCGAGCGGGAGGGCACCAGATACG.

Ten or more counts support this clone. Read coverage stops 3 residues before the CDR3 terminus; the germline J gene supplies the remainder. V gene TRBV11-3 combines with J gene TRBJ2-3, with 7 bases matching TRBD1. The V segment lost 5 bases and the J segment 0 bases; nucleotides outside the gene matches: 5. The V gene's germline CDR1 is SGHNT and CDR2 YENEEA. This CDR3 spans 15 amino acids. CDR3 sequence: CASSRGTASTDTQYF. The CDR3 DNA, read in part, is TGTGCCAGCAGCAGAGGGACAGCTAGCACAGATACG.

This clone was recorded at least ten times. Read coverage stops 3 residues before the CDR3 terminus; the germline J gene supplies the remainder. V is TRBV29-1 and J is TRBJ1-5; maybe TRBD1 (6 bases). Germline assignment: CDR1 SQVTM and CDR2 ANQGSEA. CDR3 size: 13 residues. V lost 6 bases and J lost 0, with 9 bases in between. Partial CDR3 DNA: TGCAGCGTCGCGGACAGTAGCAATCAGCCC. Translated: CSVADSSNQP. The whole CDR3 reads CSVADSSNQPQHF.

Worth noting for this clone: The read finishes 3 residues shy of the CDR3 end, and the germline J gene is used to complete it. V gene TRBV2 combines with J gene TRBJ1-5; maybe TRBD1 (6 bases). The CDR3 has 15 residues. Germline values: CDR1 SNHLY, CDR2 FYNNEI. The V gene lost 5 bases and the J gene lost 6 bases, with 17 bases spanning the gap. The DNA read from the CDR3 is TGTGCCAGCAGTCAACAGGGCACTAAGGGTCAGCCC. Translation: CASSQQGTKGQP. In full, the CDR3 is CASSQQGTKGQPQHF.

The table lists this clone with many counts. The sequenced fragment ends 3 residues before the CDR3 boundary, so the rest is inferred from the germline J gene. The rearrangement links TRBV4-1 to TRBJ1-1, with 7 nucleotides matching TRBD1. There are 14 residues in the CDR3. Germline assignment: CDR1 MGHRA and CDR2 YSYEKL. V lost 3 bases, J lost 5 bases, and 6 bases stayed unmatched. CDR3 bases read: TGCGCCAGCAGCCAGGTAACAGGGGTGACTGAA. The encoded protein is CASSQVTGVTE. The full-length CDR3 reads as CASSQVTGVTEAFF.